The 6 T cell receptor beta chains in this list originate from one sample, sequenced in a study of blood T cell repertoires in COVID-19. Sequenced by immunoSEQ multiplex PCR; TCRdb stores in-frame clones only, minus some. In the table there are some 70,000 clones, around 83% of which are singletons. Sample: peripheral blood. These receptors originate from a man aged 50 to 60 with active COVID-19.

The chain carries TRBV12-3 or TRBV12-4 and TRBJ1-1; D is uncertain. V dropped 6 bases and J dropped 1 base, with 9 bases sitting between them. The CDR3 contains 13 residues. CDR3 sequence (DNA): TGTGCCAGCAGCCTGACACCGAACACTGAAGCTTTCTTT. This sequence encodes CASSLTPNTEAFF.

The CDR3 sequence: CASSPYRTGTMNTEAFF. The CDR3 DNA follows: TGTGCCAGCAGTCCATATCGGACAGGGACCATGAACACTGAAGCTTTCTTT. The V and J genes are TRBV6-6 and TRBJ1-1; 8 positions agree with TRBD1. Per germline, CDR1 MNHNY and CDR2 SVGAGI (reference sequence). The CDR3 has 17 amino acids. The V segment lost 5 bases and the J segment 0 bases; nucleotides outside the gene matches: 11.

The chain couples TRBV7-3 to TRBJ2-2; D gene uncertain. The CDR3 is 13 residues long. The ends were cut back, 6 bases at V and 4 bases at J, with 9 bases in the middle. The germline gives CDR1 SGHTA, CDR2 FQGTGA. This CDR3 reads CASRPTGTGELFF. Here the CDR3 DNA reads TGTGCCAGCAGACCGACGGGCACCGGGGAGCTGTTTTTT.

This clone was observed a handful of times. The chain recombines TRBV5-1 with TRBJ2-7; the match to TRBD2 covers 8 bases. Germline V gene sequence: CDR1 SGHRS, CDR2 YFSETQ. The CDR3 has 14 residues. The junction had 5 bases not matched to a gene; V was cut back by 3 bases and J by 3 bases. The chain's CDR3 is CASSSTGRVYEQYF. CDR3 coding DNA: TGCGCCAGCAGCTCCACCGGGAGGGTCTACGAGCAGTACTTC.

The chain links TRBV6-5 to TRBJ2-7; 7 nucleotides agree with TRBD1. The junction had 6 bases not matched to a gene; V was cut back by 6 bases and J by 1 base. Germline CDR1 MNHEY, CDR2 SVGAGI. CDR3 length: 14 amino acids. The CDR3: CASSPDRASYEQYV. The CDR3 nucleotides are TGTGCCAGCAGCCCCGACAGGGCGTCCTACGAGCAGTACGTC.

This rearrangement joins TRBV25-1 to TRBJ2-5, with 9 nucleotides matching TRBD1. The CDR3 runs 15 residues. Germline V CDR1 and CDR2: MGHDK, SYGVNS. The V gene end was trimmed by 6 bases and the J gene end by 2 bases; junction bases not matched to a gene: 7. The CDR3 DNA is TGTGCCAGCAGCTCTGGACAGGGGAGTCAAGAGACCCAGTACTTC. Protein sequence: CASSSGQGSQETQYF.